This paragraph covers one T cell receptor (beta chain) sequence. In the original analysis: Reference gene primers were amplified, and this amplification served to estimate nucleated cell counts. Clones were sequenced by immunoSEQ multiplex PCR, and TCRdb holds only the in-frame ones, with some missing. D and trimming were read from the DNA, whereas the V and J calls and clone size are those reported in that table. Among tens of thousands of clones listed, approximately 88% were seen once. The length of the CDR3 is 16 residues. Per germline, CDR1 MGHRA and CDR2 YSYEKL. V trimming: 2 bases; J trimming: 2 bases; junction bases outside the gene matches: 5. The data are from a study of blood T cell repertoires in COVID-19. Study context: Acute and convalescent COVID-19 samples came from the United States, Italy and Spain. From T cells, B-cell-depleted T cells, or PBMCs came the material, which was cDNA or gDNA.

This clonotype was obtained from a man aged 80 or over with acute or convalescent COVID-19. Sequencing was performed on peripheral blood. V gene TRBV4-1 combines with J gene TRBJ2-5, with 10 bases that match TRBD2. In DNA form, the CDR3 reads TGCGCCAGCAGCCAAAATAAAGCGGGGGGGCAAGAGACCCAGTACTTC. Its protein is CASSQNKAGGQETQYF.